This T cell receptor beta chain is from a study of cytomegalovirus exposure and HLA in healthy donors. Researchers ran the PCR with 60 Vbeta and 13 Jbeta primers. Clones were read by immunoSEQ multiplex PCR, and TCRdb kept only the in-frame ones, dropping some. The data hold around 160,000 clones, with roughly 77% observed a single time. The CDR3 runs to 14 residues. Deletions cut 4 bases from V and 5 bases from J, with 14 bases between. Germline V gene sequence: CDR1 SNHLY, CDR2 FYNNEI. Specimen: PBMCs. The sequence derives from a man aged 18 to 30 in good health and CMV-seropositive. The chain employs TRBV2 and TRBJ1-1, with a weak D call TRBD1 (5 bases). CDR3 nucleotides: TGTGCCAGCAGTGTACGGACGGGGGGTACTGAAGCTTTCTTT. Amino acids: CASSVRTGGTEAFF.